A selection of T cell receptor beta chains follows, all from one sample in a study of blood T cells in healthy people across ages. In TCRdb, the 5' RACE reads were re-called with MiXCR into one record per CDR3 protein. The sample yields approximately 1,700,000 distinct CDR3 sequences, about two fifths seen once. Sequenced material: blood. The receptors were sampled from a human donor in good health. CDR3s include the opening cysteine and the closing phenylalanine or tryptophan. A D gene is named only where the DNA matches it firmly. Size tells how often a clone was seen (once, few, many) or the class of an expanded clone, and some rows leave it out.

clone size: .; J gene: TRBJ2-7; D gene: TRBD2; CDR3 length: 15; V gene: TRBV13; CDR3 DNA: TGTGCCAGCAGCCATGGACTAGCGGGGGACTACGAGCAGTACTTC; CDR3 protein: CASSHGLAGDYEQYF
clone size: few; J gene: TRBJ2-4; D gene: .; CDR3 length: 15; V gene: TRBV20-1; CDR3 DNA: TGCAGTGCTAGAGACCGGGAGACAGCCAAAAACATTCAGTACTTC; CDR3 protein: CSARDRETAKNIQYF
clone size: .; J gene: TRBJ2-7; D gene: TRBD1; CDR3 length: 17; V gene: TRBV7-2; CDR3 DNA: TGTGCCAGCACACAACCCAAGGACAGGACAGTGAACTACGAGCAGTACTTC; CDR3 protein: CASTQPKDRTVNYEQYF
clone size: .; J gene: TRBJ2-1; D gene: TRBD2; CDR3 length: 16; V gene: TRBV18; CDR3 DNA: TGTGCCAGCTCACCACTCAGCGGGGGTACGAGGAATGAGCAGTTCTTC; CDR3 protein: CASSPLSGGTRNEQFF
clone size: few; J gene: TRBJ1-4; D gene: .; CDR3 length: 15; V gene: TRBV12-3/TRBV12-4; CDR3 DNA: TGTGCCAGCAGTAAAGGCGGGGGCGTTCGGGAAAAACTGTTTTTT; CDR3 protein: CASSKGGGVREKLFF
clone size: few; J gene: TRBJ2-1; D gene: .; CDR3 length: 15; V gene: TRBV12-3/TRBV12-4; CDR3 DNA: TGTGCCAGCAACAAGGGGAGTCTGTCCCACAATGAGCAGTTCTTC; CDR3 protein: CASNKGSLSHNEQFF
clone size: .; J gene: TRBJ2-5; D gene: TRBD1; CDR3 length: 16; V gene: TRBV24-1; CDR3 DNA: TGTGCCACCAGTGATATCCGGGACAGGGGACGAGAGACCCAGTACTTC; CDR3 protein: CATSDIRDRGRETQYF
clone size: few; J gene: TRBJ2-5; D gene: .; CDR3 length: 12; V gene: TRBV12-3/TRBV12-4; CDR3 DNA: TGTGCCAGCATGAAGGGGGGAGAGACCCAGTACTTC; CDR3 protein: CASMKGGETQYF
clone size: .; J gene: TRBJ1-2; D gene: .; CDR3 length: 14; V gene: TRBV6-5; CDR3 DNA: TGTGCTAGCAGTTACTATACAGGGAACTATGGCTACACCTTC; CDR3 protein: CASSYYTGNYGYTF
clone size: few; J gene: TRBJ1-1; D gene: .; CDR3 length: 14; V gene: TRBV10-3; CDR3 DNA: TGTGCCACGGCCCTAGGTCCCATGAACACTGAAGCTTTCTTT; CDR3 protein: CATALGPMNTEAFF
clone size: .; J gene: TRBJ1-5; D gene: .; CDR3 length: 15; V gene: TRBV6-5; CDR3 DNA: TGTGCCAGCAGCCTCTACCGGGACCGAGATCAGCCCCAGCATTTT; CDR3 protein: CASSLYRDRDQPQHF
clone size: .; J gene: TRBJ1-1; D gene: .; CDR3 length: 12; V gene: TRBV16; CDR3 DNA: TGTGCCAGCAGCCAAGGGGCATCTGAAGCTTTCTTT; CDR3 protein: CASSQGASEAFF
clone size: .; J gene: TRBJ1-5; D gene: .; CDR3 length: 13; V gene: TRBV2; CDR3 DNA: TGTGCCAGCAGAGGACAGTTCATTCAGCCCCAGCATTTT; CDR3 protein: CASRGQFIQPQHF
clone size: .; J gene: TRBJ2-7; D gene: .; CDR3 length: 17; V gene: TRBV5-5; CDR3 DNA: TGTGCCAGCAGCTTGAGCCATAGGGGGAAATTCTCCTACGAGCAGTACTTC; CDR3 protein: CASSLSHRGKFSYEQYF
clone size: .; J gene: TRBJ2-5; D gene: .; CDR3 length: 14; V gene: TRBV5-1; CDR3 DNA: TGCGCCAGCAGCTTGGAGTCGTGGCATGAGACCCAGTACTTC; CDR3 protein: CASSLESWHETQYF
clone size: .; J gene: TRBJ2-6; D gene: TRBD1; CDR3 length: 16; V gene: TRBV7-8; CDR3 DNA: TGTGCCAGCAACCAGGGGGTTATATCTGGGGCCAACGTCCTGACTTTC; CDR3 protein: CASNQGVISGANVLTF
clone size: .; J gene: TRBJ2-1; D gene: .; CDR3 length: 17; V gene: TRBV6-5; CDR3 DNA: TGTGCCAGCAGTTCCCAAATGGGGCAGATACCTTACAATAAGCAGTTCTTC; CDR3 protein: CASSSQMGQIPYNKQFF
clone size: .; J gene: TRBJ2-1; D gene: TRBD2; CDR3 length: 14; V gene: TRBV20-1; CDR3 DNA: TGCAGTGCTATGTACGGGGGGGGACACAATGAGCAGTTCTTC; CDR3 protein: CSAMYGGGHNEQFF
clone size: .; J gene: TRBJ1-1; D gene: .; CDR3 length: 13; V gene: TRBV24-1; CDR3 DNA: TGTGCCACCAGTGATTCCCAGGCCCCTGAAGCTTTCTTT; CDR3 protein: CATSDSQAPEAFF
clone size: few; J gene: TRBJ2-7; D gene: .; CDR3 length: 13; V gene: TRBV20-1; CDR3 DNA: TGCAGTGCTAGAGGGGGCGCAGTATACGAGCAGTACTTC; CDR3 protein: CSARGGAVYEQYF
clone size: .; J gene: TRBJ2-5; D gene: TRBD2; CDR3 length: 18; V gene: TRBV28; CDR3 DNA: TGTGCCAGCAGTTTTCGTTGGGCTAGCGGGGGGGCCAAGGAGACCCAGTACTTC; CDR3 protein: CASSFRWASGGAKETQYF
clone size: .; J gene: TRBJ2-1; D gene: TRBD1; CDR3 length: 15; V gene: TRBV29-1; CDR3 DNA: TGCAGCGTTTTCGGGACAGGGGCATCCTACAATGAGCAGTTCTTC; CDR3 protein: CSVFGTGASYNEQFF
clone size: few; J gene: TRBJ2-1; D gene: TRBD1; CDR3 length: 15; V gene: TRBV7-9; CDR3 DNA: TGTGCCAGCAGCTTCATAGGGACAGGGAACAATGAGCAGTTCTTC; CDR3 protein: CASSFIGTGNNEQFF